This entry lists 2 T cell receptor beta chains sequenced from one sample in a study of vaccination and CD4 T cells after COVID-19. Oncomine TCR Beta short-read sequencing was applied to DNA from cultured CD4+ T cells. TCRdb reprocessed the PCR reads with MiXCR, giving one entry per CDR3 protein. The sample has fewer than 20,000 distinct CDR3 sequences, around 50% seen once. Treatment indicated: 10-day PBMC culture with coronavirus spike peptide pools or control peptides (ViraFEST assay). The antigens these receptors bind are not known. This sample comprised CD4+ T cells from blood, cultured in vitro, obtained before SARS-CoV-2 vaccination. The source of these receptors is a human donor who had recovered from COVID-19.

The V and J genes are TRBV6-5 and TRBJ1-2; no reliable D call. Germline V gene lookup returns CDR1 MNHEY and CDR2 SVGAGI. This CDR3 comprises 12 residues. Trimming shortened V by 1 base and J by 5 bases, and 5 bases separated the two germline ends. The CDR3 DNA is TGTGCCAGCAGTTACTACGGGTATGGCTACACCTTC. The encoded protein is CASSYYGYGYTF.

The J gene is TRBJ2-2, the V gene TRBV7-9; possible D gene TRBD1, 6 bases. This CDR3 comprises 15 residues. Germline V gene lookup returns CDR1 SEHNR and CDR2 FQNEAQ (reference sequence). Trimming stripped 3 bases from V and 4 bases from J, with 12 bases between. In DNA, the CDR3 is TGTGCCAGCAGCTTTGGGACAACGACCACCGGGGAGCTGTTTTTT. It specifies CASSFGTTTTGELFF.